These 26 T cell receptor beta chains were sequenced from one sample in a study of T cell responses to AZD1222 COVID-19 vaccine. The protocol was immunoSEQ multiplex PCR, while the TCRdb copy is restricted to in-frame clones and leaves out a portion. The table includes about 110,000 clones, approximately 83% detected once. This material consisted of peripheral blood, taken on day 0 of AZD1222 vaccination. The origin of the receptors is an adult in good health.

V is TRBV7-3 and J is TRBJ2-7; 8 nucleotides agree with TRBD2. Trimming at V came to 5 bases and at J to 6 bases, leaving 6 bases not matched to a gene. The germline V gene has CDR1 SGHTA and CDR2 FQGTGA. This CDR3 is built from 13 residues. This chain's CDR3 is CASSPGTSREQYF. In DNA, the CDR3 is TGTGCCAGCAGCCCCGGGACTAGTCGCGAGCAGTACTTC.

The chain recombines TRBV25-1 with TRBJ2-7; D might be TRBD2 (5 bases). In germline, CDR1 is MGHDK, CDR2 SYGVNS. V lost 5 bases to trimming and J lost 3 bases, with 11 bases between them. This CDR3 spans 13 amino acids. The CDR3 sequence: CASSSLGLYEQYF. The CDR3 nucleotides read TGTGCCAGCAGTTCCCTAGGACTCTACGAGCAGTACTTC.

The chain has TRBV7-8 and TRBJ2-7; 9 nucleotides match TRBD2. CDR1 is SGHVS, CDR2 FQNEAQ, per germline. V trimming: 1 base; J trimming: 3 bases; junction bases outside the gene matches: 1. The CDR3 runs 14 residues. The CDR3 reads CASSLGLADYEQYF. CDR3 DNA: TGTGCCAGCAGCTTAGGACTAGCGGACTACGAGCAGTACTTC.

The chain couples TRBV19 to TRBJ2-2; 8 nucleotides match TRBD1. J was trimmed by 6 bases and V by 6 bases; bases with no gene match: 9. Germline CDR1 and CDR2: LNHDA and SQIVND (reference sequence). The CDR3 loop spans 15 amino acids. The CDR3 spells CASSDRGPWPGELFF. The CDR3 bases are TGTGCCAGTAGCGACAGGGGACCTTGGCCCGGGGAGCTGTTTTTT.

This chain connects TRBV11-2 to TRBJ1-2; D gene unclear. Trimming removed 1 base at V and 5 bases at J, with 8 bases between. The CDR3 has 13 amino acids. Germline V CDR1 and CDR2: SGHAT, FQNNGV. The CDR3 spells CASSLAEVYGYTF. The DNA for the CDR3 is TGTGCCAGCAGCTTAGCAGAGGTGTATGGCTACACCTTC.

V is TRBV27 and J is TRBJ1-1; the match to TRBD1 covers 9 bases. V shed 2 bases and J 1 base; nucleotides not matched to a gene: 5. Per germline, CDR1 MNHEY and CDR2 SMNVEV (reference sequence). This CDR3 contains 16 residues. In nucleotides, the CDR3 is TGTGCCAGCAGTTTAGTCCCGGGACAGGGGAACACTGAAGCTTTCTTT. This codes for CASSLVPGQGNTEAFF.

This clone has only a few counts. This chain connects TRBV7-9 to TRBJ2-7, with D perhaps given as TRBD1 or TRBD2 (6 bases each). In germline, CDR1 is SEHNR, CDR2 FQNEAQ (reference sequence). Trimming removed 8 bases from V and 6 bases from J, with 14 bases in between. CDR3 length equals 12 residues. The CDR3 nucleotides are TGTGCCAGCCACACAAAGGGGGGCGAGCAGTACTTC. It specifies CASHTKGGEQYF.

The CDR3 bases are TGTGCCAGCAGTTCTCCCACGGGTAATGAAAAACTGTTTTTT. Protein: CASSSPTGNEKLFF. This chain joins TRBV28 and TRBJ1-4; D remains unclear. Per the germline V gene, CDR1 is MDHEN and CDR2 is SYDVKM. Trimming removed 4 bases from V and 4 bases from J, with 10 bases in between. The CDR3 runs 14 residues.

The chain recombines TRBV9 with TRBJ2-1, with 10 positions matching TRBD2. CDR1 and CDR2 (germline): SGDLS, YYNGEE. This CDR3 comprises 14 residues. V shed 0 bases, J shed 12 bases, and the junction held 6 bases outside the gene matches. This CDR3 reads CASSVGSGGVAQFF. DNA of the CDR3: TGTGCCAGCAGCGTAGGAAGCGGGGGGGTTGCGCAGTTCTTC. Looking up the rest from reference TRBV9 and TRBJ2-1 gives the full variable domain: DSGVTQTPKHLITATGQRVTLRCSPRSGDLSVYWYQQSLDQGLQFLIQYYNGEERAKGNILERFSAQQFPDLHSELNLSSLELGDSALYFCASSVGSGGVAQFFGPGTRLTVL.

V usage is TRBV19 and J usage is TRBJ2-3, with 8 bases that match TRBD2. Trimming at V came to 2 bases and at J to 2 bases, leaving 12 bases not matched to a gene. The V gene's germline CDR1 is LNHDA and CDR2 SQIVND (reference sequence). The CDR3 contains 18 residues. The chain's CDR3 is CASSIPPPPLAATDTQYF. The CDR3 DNA follows: TGTGCCAGTAGTATACCTCCCCCGCCACTAGCGGCCACAGATACGCAGTATTTT.

V gene TRBV6-5 combines with J gene TRBJ1-2; D call uncertain. CDR3 size: 12 residues. V was clipped by 4 bases and J by 2 bases, with 5 bases between them. Germline CDR1 MNHEY, CDR2 SVGAGI. The CDR3 loop reads CASSSGNYGYTF. CDR3 nucleotide sequence: TGTGCCAGCAGTTCGGGGAACTATGGCTACACCTTC.

This sequence joins TRBV28 and TRBJ2-7, with D unclear. This CDR3 contains 11 residues. Trimming removed 5 bases from V and 5 bases from J, with 7 bases in between. Germline assignment: CDR1 MDHEN and CDR2 SYDVKM. The DNA of the CDR3 is TGTGCCAGCAGTCTCCCACACGAGCAGTACTTC. Translation: CASSLPHEQYF.

The chain combines TRBV30 with TRBJ2-4, with 13 nucleotides matching TRBD2. Germline loops: CDR1 GTSNPN, CDR2 SVGIG (reference sequence). The CDR3 sequence is 16 residues long. V lost 0 bases and J lost 4; bases outside the gene matches: 3. The CDR3 reads CAWSVGLAGAKNIQYF. CDR3 nucleotides: TGTGCCTGGAGTGTCGGACTAGCGGGGGCAAAAAACATTCAGTACTTC.

This clone was observed a single time. The chain employs TRBV28 and TRBJ1-2, with 9 nucleotides matching TRBD1. Germline V CDR1 and CDR2: MDHEN, SYDVKM. V trimming: 5 bases; J trimming: 7 bases; junction bases outside the gene matches: 8. The CDR3 length is 14 residues. CDR3 bases: TGTGCCAGCAGTCTTGGGACAGGGCGGGCTGGCTACACCTTC. Its protein is CASSLGTGRAGYTF.

The chain links TRBV2 to TRBJ2-2; D not resolved. CDR1 is SNHLY and CDR2 is FYNNEI in the germline V gene. CDR3 size: 15 residues. The ends were cut back, 3 bases at V and 5 bases at J, with 13 bases in the middle. This CDR3 reads CASSDSQPQTGELFF. Written as DNA, the CDR3 is TGTGCCAGCAGTGACAGCCAGCCCCAGACCGGGGAGCTGTTTTTT.

This rearrangement joins TRBV7-9 to TRBJ1-1; tentative D call: TRBD1 (6 bases). Germline V gives CDR1 SEHNR, CDR2 FQNEAQ (reference sequence). The CDR3 covers 15 residues. Deletions cut 5 bases from V and 4 bases from J, with 17 bases between. CDR3 protein: CASSPSGGRATEAFF. In DNA, the CDR3 is TGTGCCAGCAGCCCATCGGGGGGGCGGGCCACTGAAGCTTTCTTT.

This clone was detected a few times. This chain uses TRBV6-6 with TRBJ2-7; D gene ambiguous. The ends were cut back, 5 bases at V and 1 base at J, with 9 bases in the middle. Germline CDR1 MNHNY, CDR2 SVGAGI (reference sequence). This CDR3 comprises 13 residues. The CDR3 nucleotides read TGTGCCAGCAGTGTGGACGGATCCTACGAGCAGTACTTC. Translating it yields CASSVDGSYEQYF.

The CDR3 nucleotides are TGTGCCAGCAGTTTATGGGCGGGAGGGAATAATGAGCAGTTCTTC. Protein product: CASSLWAGGNNEQFF. This chain uses TRBV27 with TRBJ2-1; 9 nucleotides match TRBD2. V was clipped by 1 base and J by 7 bases; unmatched bases: 5. The CDR3 runs to 15 residues. Germline V gene data show CDR1 as MNHEY and CDR2 as SMNVEV (reference sequence).

Remarks on this clone: This sample also contains other DNA sequences that code for the same CDR3. The V and J genes are TRBV28 and TRBJ2-7, with D tentatively TRBD1 (7 bases). The CDR3 covers 13 residues. The V end lost 6 bases, the J end lost 3 bases, and 12 bases lay between the germline ends. Germline V gene lookup returns CDR1 MDHEN and CDR2 SYDVKM. Written as DNA, the CDR3 is TGTGCCAGCAGGGATCAGGGGGGCTACGAGCAGTACTTC. It translates to CASRDQGGYEQYF.

This clone was observed once. The chain joins TRBV4-2 to TRBJ1-3; D is perhaps TRBD1 (6 bases). CDR1 and CDR2 (germline): LGHNA, YNFKEQ. CDR3 length: 16 amino acids. V was cut by 2 bases and J by 5 bases, with 16 bases left in between. Here the CDR3 reads CASSQQTNRVRNTIYF. CDR3 DNA: TGTGCCAGCAGCCAACAAACAAACAGGGTTAGAAACACCATATATTTT.

The gene calls are TRBV9 and TRBJ2-7; 10 nucleotides agree with TRBD2. The CDR3 has 16 amino acids. The V gene end was trimmed by 0 bases and the J gene end by 3 bases; junction bases not matched to a gene: 6. Germline CDR1 is SGDLS and CDR2 is YYNGEE. The CDR3, as DNA: TGTGCCAGCAGCGTAGGAGCTAGCGGGGGTCGCTACGAGCAGTACTTC. It codes for CASSVGASGGRYEQYF.

This clone has more than one count but fewer than ten. The V and J genes are TRBV2 and TRBJ2-1; 13 bases are a match to TRBD2. The V gene's germline CDR1 is SNHLY and CDR2 FYNNEI. V dropped 0 bases and J dropped 5; count of bases not matched to a gene: 13. The CDR3 is 20 residues long. This CDR3 is CASSEATGLAGHSSNNEQFF. The CDR3 bases are TGTGCCAGCAGTGAAGCTACGGGACTAGCGGGACACTCTTCCAACAATGAGCAGTTCTTC. Complete variable domain (other parts from reference TRBV2 and TRBJ2-1): EPEVTQTPSHQVTQMGQEVILRCVPISNHLYFYWYRQILGQKVEFLVSFYNNEISEKSEIFDDQFSVERPDGSNFTLKIRSTKLEDSAMYFCASSEATGLAGHSSNNEQFFGPGTRLTVL.

V and J are TRBV5-1 and TRBJ2-1, with 10 bases matching TRBD2. The germline V gene encodes CDR1 SGHRS and CDR2 YFSETQ. The CDR3 has 14 residues. Losses at the gene ends were 2 bases for V and 5 bases for J; bases not matched to a gene: 1. The CDR3, as DNA: TGCGCCAGCAGCTTCGGGACTAGCGACAATGAGCAGTTCTTC. Encoded protein: CASSFGTSDNEQFF.

The chain has TRBV19 and TRBJ1-5; D is unresolved. Germline-derived CDR1 and CDR2 are LNHDA and SQIVND (reference sequence). There are 13 residues in the CDR3. The ends were cut back, 4 bases at V and 0 bases at J, with 4 bases in the middle. The CDR3 protein is CASSRGSNQPQHF. The CDR3 DNA reads TGTGCCAGTAGTAGGGGTAGCAATCAGCCCCAGCATTTT.

The chain recombines TRBV6-4 with TRBJ1-2, with D uncertain. CDR3 size: 14 residues. V shed 6 bases and J shed 4 bases, with 15 bases lying between them. CDR1 is MRHNA, CDR2 SNTAGT, per germline. The CDR3 spells CASSAVYGGYGYTF. The CDR3, as DNA: TGTGCCAGCAGCGCGGTTTACGGTGGCTATGGCTACACCTTC.

V gene TRBV13 combines with J gene TRBJ1-5; maybe TRBD1 (5 bases). CDR3 length equals 14 residues. Trimming removed 4 bases at V and 2 bases at J, with 9 bases between. CDR1 and CDR2 (germline): PRHDT, FYEKMQ (reference sequence). This CDR3 reads CASSSRVGNQPQHF. CDR3 DNA: TGTGCCAGCAGCTCCAGGGTTGGCAATCAGCCCCAGCATTTT.